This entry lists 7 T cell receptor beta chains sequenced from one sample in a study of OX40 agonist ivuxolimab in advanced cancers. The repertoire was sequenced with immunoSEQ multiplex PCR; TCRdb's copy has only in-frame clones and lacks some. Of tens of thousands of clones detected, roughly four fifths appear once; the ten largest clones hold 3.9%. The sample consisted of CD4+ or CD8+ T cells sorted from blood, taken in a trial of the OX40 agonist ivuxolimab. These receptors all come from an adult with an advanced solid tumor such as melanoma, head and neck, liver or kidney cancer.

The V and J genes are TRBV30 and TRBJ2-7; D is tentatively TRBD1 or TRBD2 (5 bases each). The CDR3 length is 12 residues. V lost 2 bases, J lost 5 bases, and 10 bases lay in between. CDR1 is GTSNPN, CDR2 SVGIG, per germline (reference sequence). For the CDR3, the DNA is TGTGCCTGGAGTCGGGGCAGGGACGAGCAGTACTTC. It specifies CAWSRGRDEQYF.

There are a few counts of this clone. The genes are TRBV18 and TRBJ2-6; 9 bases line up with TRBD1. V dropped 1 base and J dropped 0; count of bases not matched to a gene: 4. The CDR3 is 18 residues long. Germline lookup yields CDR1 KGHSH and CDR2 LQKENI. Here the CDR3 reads CASSPRGQGRSGANVLTF. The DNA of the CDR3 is TGTGCCAGCTCACCACGTGGACAGGGGCGCTCTGGGGCCAACGTCCTGACTTTC.

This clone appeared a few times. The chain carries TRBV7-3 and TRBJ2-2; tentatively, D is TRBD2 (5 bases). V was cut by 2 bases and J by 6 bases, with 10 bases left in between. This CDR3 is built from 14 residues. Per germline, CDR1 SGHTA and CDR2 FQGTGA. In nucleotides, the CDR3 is TGTGCCAGCAGCTTATGGGAGCACGCCGGGGAGCTGTTTTTT. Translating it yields CASSLWEHAGELFF.

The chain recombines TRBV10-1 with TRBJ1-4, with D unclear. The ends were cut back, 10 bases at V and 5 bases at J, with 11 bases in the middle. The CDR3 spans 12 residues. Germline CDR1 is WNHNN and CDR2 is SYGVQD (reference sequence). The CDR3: CATHPLNEKLFF. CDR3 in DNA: TGCGCCACCCATCCCTTAAATGAAAAACTGTTTTTT.

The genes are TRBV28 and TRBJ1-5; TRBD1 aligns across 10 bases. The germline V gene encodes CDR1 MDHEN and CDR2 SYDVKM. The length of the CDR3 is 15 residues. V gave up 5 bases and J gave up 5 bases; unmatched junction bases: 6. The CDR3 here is CASSPGTGADQPQHF. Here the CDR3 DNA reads TGTGCCAGCAGTCCCGGGACAGGGGCCGATCAGCCCCAGCATTTT.

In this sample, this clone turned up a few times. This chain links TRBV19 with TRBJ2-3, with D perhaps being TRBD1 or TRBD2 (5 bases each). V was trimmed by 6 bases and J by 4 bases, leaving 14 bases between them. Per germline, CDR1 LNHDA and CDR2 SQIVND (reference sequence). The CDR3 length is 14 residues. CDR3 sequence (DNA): TGTGCCAGTAGCGAGGGACGTCGGCCAGATACGCAGTATTTT. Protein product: CASSEGRRPDTQYF.

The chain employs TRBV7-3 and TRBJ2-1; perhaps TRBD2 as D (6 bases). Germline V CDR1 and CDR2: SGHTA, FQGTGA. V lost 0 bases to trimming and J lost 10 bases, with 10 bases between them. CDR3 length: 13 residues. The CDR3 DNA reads TGTGCCAGCAGCTTAACAGCGGGCTGGGAGCAGTTCTTC. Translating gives CASSLTAGWEQFF.